This TCR beta chain was profiled in a study of blood T cell repertoires in COVID-19. From germline, CDR1 is SNHLY and CDR2 FYNNEI. V was clipped by 1 base and J by 0 bases, with 7 bases between them. The CDR3 contains 15 residues. Clones were read by immunoSEQ multiplex PCR, and TCRdb kept only the in-frame ones, dropping some. The sample contains 150,000 to 200,000 clones, 88% of which appear only once. The rearrangement joins TRBV2 to TRBJ1-5; a possible D gene is TRBD1 (6 bases). Specimen: peripheral blood. This clonotype originated in a man between 40 and 49 years old with active or convalescent COVID-19. The CDR3 is CASSEGQVSNQPQHF. The DNA of the CDR3 is TGTGCCAGCAGTGAAGGACAGGTTAGCAATCAGCCCCAGCATTTT.